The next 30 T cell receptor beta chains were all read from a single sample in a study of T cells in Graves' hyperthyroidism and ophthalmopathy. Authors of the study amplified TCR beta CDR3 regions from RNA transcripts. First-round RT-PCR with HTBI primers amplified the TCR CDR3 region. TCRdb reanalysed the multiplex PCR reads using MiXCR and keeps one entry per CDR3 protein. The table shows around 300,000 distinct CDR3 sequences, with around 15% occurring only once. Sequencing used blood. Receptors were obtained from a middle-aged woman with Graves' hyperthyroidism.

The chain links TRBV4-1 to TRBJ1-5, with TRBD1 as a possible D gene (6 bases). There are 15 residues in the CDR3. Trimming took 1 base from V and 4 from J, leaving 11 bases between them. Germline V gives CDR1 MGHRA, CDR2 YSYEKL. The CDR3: CASSQVGQINQPQHF. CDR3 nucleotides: TGCGCCAGCAGCCAAGTCGGACAGATAAATCAGCCCCAGCATTTT.

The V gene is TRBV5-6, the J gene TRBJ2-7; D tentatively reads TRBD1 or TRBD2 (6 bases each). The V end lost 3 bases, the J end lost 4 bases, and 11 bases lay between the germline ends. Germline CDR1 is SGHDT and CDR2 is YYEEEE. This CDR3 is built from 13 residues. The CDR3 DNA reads TGTGCCAGCAGCTCGGGGGCCTTATACGAGCAGTACTTC. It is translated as CASSSGALYEQYF.

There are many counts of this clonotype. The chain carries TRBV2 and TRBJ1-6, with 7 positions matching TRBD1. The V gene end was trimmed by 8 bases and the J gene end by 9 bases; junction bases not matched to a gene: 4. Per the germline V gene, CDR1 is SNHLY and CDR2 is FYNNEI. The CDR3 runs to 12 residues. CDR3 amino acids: CASQGGGSPLHF. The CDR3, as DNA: TGTGCCAGCCAGGGGGGTGGTTCACCCCTCCACTTT.

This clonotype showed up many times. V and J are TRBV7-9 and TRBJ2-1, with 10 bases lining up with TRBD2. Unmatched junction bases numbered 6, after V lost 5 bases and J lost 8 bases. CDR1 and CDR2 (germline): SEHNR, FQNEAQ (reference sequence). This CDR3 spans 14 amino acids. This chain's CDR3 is CASSPGLAVDEQFF. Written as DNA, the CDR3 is TGTGCCAGCAGCCCTGGACTAGCGGTCGATGAGCAGTTCTTC.

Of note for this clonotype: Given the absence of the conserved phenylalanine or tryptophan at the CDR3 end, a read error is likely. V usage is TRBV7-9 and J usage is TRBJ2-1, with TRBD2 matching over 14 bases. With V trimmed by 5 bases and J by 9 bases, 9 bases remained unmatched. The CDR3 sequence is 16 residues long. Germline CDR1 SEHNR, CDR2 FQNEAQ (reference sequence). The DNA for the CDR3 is TGTGCCAGCAGCGCCGGACTAGCGGGAGGATCGAGTGAGCAGTTCCTC. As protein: CASSAGLAGGSSEQFL.

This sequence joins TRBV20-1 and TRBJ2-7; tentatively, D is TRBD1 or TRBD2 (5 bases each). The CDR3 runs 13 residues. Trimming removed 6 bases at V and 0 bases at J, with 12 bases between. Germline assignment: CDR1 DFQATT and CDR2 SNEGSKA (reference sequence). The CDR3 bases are TGCAGTGCGGGACCCCTGAGCTCCTACGAGCAGTACTTC. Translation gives CSAGPLSSYEQYF.

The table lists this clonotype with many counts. The CDR3 protein is CATARQGWEQYF. CDR3 coding DNA: TGTGCCACAGCAAGACAGGGCTGGGAGCAGTACTTC. The chain links TRBV2 to TRBJ2-7; 7 positions agree with TRBD1. The trim removed 10 bases at V and 7 bases at J, leaving 10 bases unmatched. There are 12 residues in the CDR3. CDR1 is SNHLY and CDR2 is FYNNEI in the germline V gene.

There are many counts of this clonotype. The CDR3 DNA reads TGTGCCAGCAGTACACTAGCCGCAGATACGCAGTATTTT. Its translation: CASSTLAADTQYF. The V call is TRBV6-1, the J call TRBJ2-3; a weak D match, TRBD2 (6 bases). V lost 5 bases and J 4 bases, leaving 10 bases between the germline ends. Germline CDR1 and CDR2: MNHNS and SASEGT. This CDR3 has 13 residues.

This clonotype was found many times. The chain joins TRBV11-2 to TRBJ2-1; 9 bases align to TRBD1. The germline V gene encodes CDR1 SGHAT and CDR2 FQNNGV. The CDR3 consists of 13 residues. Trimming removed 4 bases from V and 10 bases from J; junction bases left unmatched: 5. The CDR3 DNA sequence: TGTGCCAGCAGCTCAAACAGGGGGCCCGAGCAGTTCTTC. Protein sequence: CASSSNRGPEQFF.

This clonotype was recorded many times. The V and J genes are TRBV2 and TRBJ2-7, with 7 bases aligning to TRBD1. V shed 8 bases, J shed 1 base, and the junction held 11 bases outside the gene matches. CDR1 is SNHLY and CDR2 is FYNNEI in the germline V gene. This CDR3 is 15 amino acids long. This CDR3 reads CASLLDRAKSYEQYF. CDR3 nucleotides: TGTGCCAGCTTGCTCGACAGGGCAAAATCCTACGAGCAGTACTTC.

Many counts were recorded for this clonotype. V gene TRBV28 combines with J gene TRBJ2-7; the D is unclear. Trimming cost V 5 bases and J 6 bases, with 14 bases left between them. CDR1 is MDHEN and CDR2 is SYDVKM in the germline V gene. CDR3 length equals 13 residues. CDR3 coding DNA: TGTGCCAGCAGTCCACCGAGGAGCACCGAGCAGTACTTC. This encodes CASSPPRSTEQYF.

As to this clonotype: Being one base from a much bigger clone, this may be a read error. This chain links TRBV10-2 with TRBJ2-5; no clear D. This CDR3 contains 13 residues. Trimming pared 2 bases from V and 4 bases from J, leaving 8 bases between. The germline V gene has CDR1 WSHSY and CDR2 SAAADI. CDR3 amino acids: CASSEGNRETQYF. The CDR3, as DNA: TGCGCCAGCAGTGAGGGGAACAGAGAGACCCAGTACTTC.

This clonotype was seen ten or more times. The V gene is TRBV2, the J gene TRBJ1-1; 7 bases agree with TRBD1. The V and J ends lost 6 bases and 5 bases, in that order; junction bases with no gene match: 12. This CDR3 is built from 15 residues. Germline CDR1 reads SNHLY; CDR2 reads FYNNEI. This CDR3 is CASSRGTARVTEAFF. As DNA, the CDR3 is TGTGCCAGCAGCCGAGGGACAGCTAGGGTGACTGAAGCTTTCTTT.

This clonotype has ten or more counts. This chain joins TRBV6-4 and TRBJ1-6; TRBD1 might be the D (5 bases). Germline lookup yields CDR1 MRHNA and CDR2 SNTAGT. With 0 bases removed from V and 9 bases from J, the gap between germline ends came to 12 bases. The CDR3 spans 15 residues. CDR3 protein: CASSDSLSGGSPLHF. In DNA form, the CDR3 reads TGTGCCAGCAGTGACTCCCTGTCCGGGGGTTCACCCCTCCACTTT.

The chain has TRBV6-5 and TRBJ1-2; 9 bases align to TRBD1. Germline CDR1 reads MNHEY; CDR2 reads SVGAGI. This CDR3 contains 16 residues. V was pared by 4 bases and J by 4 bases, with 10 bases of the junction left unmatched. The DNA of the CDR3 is TGTGCCAGCAGTTCGACAGGGGGTGGGGGTTCCTATGGCTACACCTTC. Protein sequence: CASSSTGGGGSYGYTF.

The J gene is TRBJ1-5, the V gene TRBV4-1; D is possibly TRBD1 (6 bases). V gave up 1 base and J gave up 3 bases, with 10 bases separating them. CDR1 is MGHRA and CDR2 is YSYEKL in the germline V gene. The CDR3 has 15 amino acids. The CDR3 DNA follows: TGCGCCAGCAGCCAAGCAGGGGCCTACAATCAGCCCCAGCATTTT. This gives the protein CASSQAGAYNQPQHF.

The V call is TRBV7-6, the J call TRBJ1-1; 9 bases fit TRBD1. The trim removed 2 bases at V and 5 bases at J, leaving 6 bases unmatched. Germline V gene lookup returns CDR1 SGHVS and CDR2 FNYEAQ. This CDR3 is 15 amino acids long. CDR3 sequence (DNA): TGTGCCAGCAGCTTACGCACAGGGGGCACGACTGAAGCTTTCTTT. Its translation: CASSLRTGGTTEAFF.

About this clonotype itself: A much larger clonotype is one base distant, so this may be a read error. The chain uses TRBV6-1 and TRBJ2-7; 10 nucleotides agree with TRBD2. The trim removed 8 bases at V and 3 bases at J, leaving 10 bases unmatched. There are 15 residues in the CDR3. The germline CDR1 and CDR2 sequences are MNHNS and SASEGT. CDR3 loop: CASRLLAGDLYEQYF. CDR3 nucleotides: TGTGCCAGCCGGCTCCTAGCGGGAGATCTCTACGAGCAGTACTTC.

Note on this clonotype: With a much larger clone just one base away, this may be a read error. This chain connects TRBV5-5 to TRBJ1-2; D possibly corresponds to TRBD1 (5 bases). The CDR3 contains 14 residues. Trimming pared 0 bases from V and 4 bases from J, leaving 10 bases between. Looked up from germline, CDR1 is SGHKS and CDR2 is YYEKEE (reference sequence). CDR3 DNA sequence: TGTGCCAGCAGCTTGGTAGCAGGGATCTATGGCTACACCTTC. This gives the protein CASSLVAGIYGYTF.

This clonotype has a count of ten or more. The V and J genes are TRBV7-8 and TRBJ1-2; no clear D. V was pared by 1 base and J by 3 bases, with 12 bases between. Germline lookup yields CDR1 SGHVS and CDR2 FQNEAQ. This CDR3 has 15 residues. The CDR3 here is CASSLGGPTDYGYTF. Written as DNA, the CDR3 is TGTGCCAGCAGCTTAGGAGGGCCGACCGACTATGGCTACACCTTC.

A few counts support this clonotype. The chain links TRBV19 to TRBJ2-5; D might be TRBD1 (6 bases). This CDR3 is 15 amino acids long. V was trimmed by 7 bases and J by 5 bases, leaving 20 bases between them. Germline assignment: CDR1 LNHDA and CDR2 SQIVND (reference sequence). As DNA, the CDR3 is TGTGCCAGTACCTACAGGACAGCCCGCGGGGAGACCCAGTACTTC. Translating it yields CASTYRTARGETQYF.

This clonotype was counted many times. CDR3: CASLMDRGAEAFF. CDR3 bases: TGTGCCAGCTTAATGGACAGGGGGGCTGAAGCTTTCTTT. The chain carries TRBV18 and TRBJ1-1; 10 bases are shared with TRBD1. This CDR3 region has 13 residues. The germline CDR1 and CDR2 sequences are KGHSH and LQKENI. The V segment lost 7 bases and the J segment 6 bases; nucleotides outside the gene matches: 5.

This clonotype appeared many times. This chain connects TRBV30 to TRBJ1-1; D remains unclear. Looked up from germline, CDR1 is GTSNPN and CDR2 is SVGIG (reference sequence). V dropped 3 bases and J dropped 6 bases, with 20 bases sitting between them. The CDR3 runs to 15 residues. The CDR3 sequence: CAWSPFRYSTAEAFF. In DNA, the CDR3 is TGTGCCTGGAGCCCTTTCCGGTACAGTACCGCTGAAGCTTTCTTT.

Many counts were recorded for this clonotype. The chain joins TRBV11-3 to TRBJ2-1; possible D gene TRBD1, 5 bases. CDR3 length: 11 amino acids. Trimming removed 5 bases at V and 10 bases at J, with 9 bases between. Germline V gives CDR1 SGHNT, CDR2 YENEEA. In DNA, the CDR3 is TGTGCCAGCAGCCAGGGTCAGGAGCAGTTCTTC. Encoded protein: CASSQGQEQFF.

The DNA of the CDR3 is TGTGCCAGCTCACCACCAAGCAAGCGGACCCTCGGGAACATTCAGTACTTC. Its translation: CASSPPSKRTLGNIQYF. J is TRBJ2-4 and V is TRBV18; tentatively, D is TRBD2 (5 bases). The CDR3 extends over 17 amino acids. With 0 bases removed from V and 7 bases from J, the gap between germline ends came to 19 bases. Germline lookup yields CDR1 KGHSH and CDR2 LQKENI. The whole variable domain, filled in from reference TRBV18 and TRBJ2-4, reads NAGVMQNPRHLVRRRGQEARLRCSPMKGHSHVYWYRQLPEEGLKFMVYLQKENIIDESGMPKERFSAEFPKEGPSILRIQQVVRGDSAAYFCASSPPSKRTLGNIQYFGAGTRLSVL.

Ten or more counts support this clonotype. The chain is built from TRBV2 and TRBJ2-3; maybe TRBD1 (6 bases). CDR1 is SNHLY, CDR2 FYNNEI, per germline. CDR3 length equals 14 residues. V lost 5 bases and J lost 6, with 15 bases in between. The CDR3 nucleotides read TGTGCCAGCAGTTCCCGACAGGAGTCGGATACGCAGTATTTT. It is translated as CASSSRQESDTQYF.

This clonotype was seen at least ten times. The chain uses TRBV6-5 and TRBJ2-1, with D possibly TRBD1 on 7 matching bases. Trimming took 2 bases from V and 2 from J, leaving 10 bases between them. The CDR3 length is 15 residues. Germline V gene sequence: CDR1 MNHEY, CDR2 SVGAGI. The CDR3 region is CASSYTGEAYNEQFF. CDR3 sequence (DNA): TGTGCCAGCAGTTACACAGGGGAGGCCTACAATGAGCAGTTCTTC.

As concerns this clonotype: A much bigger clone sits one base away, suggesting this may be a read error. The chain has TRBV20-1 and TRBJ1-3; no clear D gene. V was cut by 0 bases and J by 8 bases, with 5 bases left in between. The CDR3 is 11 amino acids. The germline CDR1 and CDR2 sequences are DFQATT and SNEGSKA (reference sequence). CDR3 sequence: CSARDADTIYF. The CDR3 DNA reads TGCAGTGCTAGAGATGCGGACACCATATATTTT.

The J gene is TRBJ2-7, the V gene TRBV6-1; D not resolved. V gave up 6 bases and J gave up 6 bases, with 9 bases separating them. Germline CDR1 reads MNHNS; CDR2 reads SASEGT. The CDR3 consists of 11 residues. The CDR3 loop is CASSRLGEQYF. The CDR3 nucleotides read TGTGCCAGCAGCCGTTTAGGCGAGCAGTACTTC.

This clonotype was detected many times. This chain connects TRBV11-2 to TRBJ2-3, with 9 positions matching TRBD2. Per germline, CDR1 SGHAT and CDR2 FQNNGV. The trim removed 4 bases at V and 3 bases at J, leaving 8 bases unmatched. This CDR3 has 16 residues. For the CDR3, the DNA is TGTGCCAGCAGCTCGACTAGCGGCCCCTGGACAGATACGCAGTATTTT. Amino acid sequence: CASSSTSGPWTDTQYF.